A single sample gave rise to the 17 T cell receptor beta chains below, sequenced in a study of cytomegalovirus exposure and HLA in healthy donors. The PCR had 60 Vbeta and 13 Jbeta primers. TCRdb keeps only in-frame clones here, not all; method: immunoSEQ multiplex PCR. The repertoire holds 99,000 or so clones, around 80% seen once, with over 4.5% in the top ten. The material sequenced was PBMCs. These receptors all come from a woman under 30 in good health and CMV-seropositive.

The chain links TRBV2 to TRBJ1-5; unclear D gene. The V gene's germline CDR1 is SNHLY and CDR2 FYNNEI. V was cut by 2 bases and J by 4 bases, with 9 bases left in between. The CDR3 covers 14 residues. CDR3 sequence (DNA): TGTGCCAGCAGTGAAATGGTTCAGAATCAGCCCCAGCATTTT. It translates to CASSEMVQNQPQHF.

The chain links TRBV27 to TRBJ1-5; 8 nucleotides align to TRBD1. The germline gives CDR1 MNHEY, CDR2 SMNVEV (reference sequence). CDR3 length: 16 amino acids. Trimming took 2 bases from V and 4 from J; bases not matched to a gene: 7. The DNA for the CDR3 is TGTGCCAGCAGTTTAAGCCCCGGGACAGGTAATCAGCCCCAGCATTTT. Its protein product is CASSLSPGTGNQPQHF.

V is TRBV16 and J is TRBJ1-2; possibly TRBD1 for D (5 bases). With 4 bases removed from V and 9 bases from J, the gap between germline ends came to 21 bases. The CDR3 loop spans 15 amino acids. Germline V gives CDR1 KGHSY, CDR2 FQNENV. The CDR3 nucleotides are TGTGCCAGCAGCCTCCGGAGTTATGGGACTGCTAGCTACACCTTC. Its protein is CASSLRSYGTASYTF.

The rearrangement joins TRBV2 to TRBJ1-6, with D possibly TRBD1 on 5 matching bases. V lost 11 bases to trimming and J lost 5 bases, with 16 bases between them. Looked up from germline, CDR1 is SNHLY and CDR2 is FYNNEI. The CDR3 is made up of 14 amino acids. In DNA, the CDR3 is TGTGCCGGCTCTCCGGGACTTAATAATTCACCCCTCCACTTT. This codes for CAGSPGLNNSPLHF. Using reference TRBV2 and TRBJ1-6 for the parts outside the CDR3, the full variable domain is EPEVTQTPSHQVTQMGQEVILRCVPISNHLYFYWYRQILGQKVEFLVSFYNNEISEKSEIFDDQFSVERPDGSNFTLKIRSTKLEDSAMYFCAGSPGLNNSPLHFGNGTRLTVT.

This chain joins TRBV4-2 and TRBJ2-1, with D possibly TRBD2 on 5 matching bases. The CDR3 runs 14 residues. Germline V gives CDR1 LGHNA, CDR2 YNFKEQ. The V end was cut by 0 bases, the J end by 9 bases, with 12 bases between. CDR3 bases: TGTGCCAGCAGCCAAGATGCGCGAGGGTCTGAGCAGTTCTTC. Residues: CASSQDARGSEQFF.

The rearrangement joins TRBV19 to TRBJ1-2; D remains unclear. Germline V gene lookup returns CDR1 LNHDA and CDR2 SQIVND (reference sequence). V dropped 5 bases and J dropped 2 bases, with 12 bases sitting between them. CDR3 length: 14 residues. Here the CDR3 reads CASSPPGLNYGYTF. The DNA for the CDR3 is TGTGCCAGTAGTCCACCGGGTCTCAACTATGGCTACACCTTC.

This clone was observed a handful of times. The genes are TRBV5-1 and TRBJ2-5; TRBD2 agrees at 10 bases. The CDR3 runs to 16 residues. Germline V gene sequence: CDR1 SGHRS, CDR2 YFSETQ. V lost 4 bases to trimming and J lost 2 bases; unmatched junction nucleotides: 8. The CDR3 DNA reads TGCGCCAGCAGCAGGACTAGCGGAGCTAAGCAAGAGACCCAGTACTTC. As protein: CASSRTSGAKQETQYF. Drawing the rest from reference TRBV5-1 and TRBJ2-5, the complete variable domain is KAGVTQTPRYLIKTRGQQVTLSCSPISGHRSVSWYQQTPGQGLQFLFEYFSETQRNKGNFPGRFSGRQFSNSRSEMNVSTLELGDSALYLCASSRTSGAKQETQYFGPGTRLLVL.

The chain joins TRBV5-6 to TRBJ2-5, with D perhaps TRBD1 (5 bases). Trimming removed 5 bases at V and 4 bases at J, with 12 bases between. CDR1 and CDR2 (germline): SGHDT, YYEEEE. The CDR3 is made up of 13 amino acids. The CDR3 region has the DNA TGTGCCAGCAGGTTCGGTGGGGCAGAGACCCAGTACTTC. Its translation: CASRFGGAETQYF.

The rearrangement uses TRBV28 and TRBJ1-1; a weak D match, TRBD1 (6 bases). V shed 2 bases and J shed 3 bases, with 10 bases lying between them. The CDR3 contains 14 residues. Germline values: CDR1 MDHEN, CDR2 SYDVKM. DNA for the CDR3: TGTGCCAGCAGTTTACCAGGGGTATACACTGAAGCTTTCTTT. As protein: CASSLPGVYTEAFF. The full variable domain, completed using reference TRBV28 and TRBJ1-1, is DVKVTQSSRYLVKRTGEKVFLECVQDMDHENMFWYRQDPGLGLRLIYFSYDVKMKEKGDIPEGYSVSREKKERFSLILESASTNQTSMYLCASSLPGVYTEAFFGQGTRLTVV.

This clone was picked up a small number of times. The rearrangement links TRBV6-5 to TRBJ2-1; 10 bases match TRBD2. CDR1 MNHEY and CDR2 SVGAGI come from the germline V gene. This CDR3 has 14 amino acids. Trimming removed 6 bases from V and 4 bases from J; junction bases left unmatched: 3. The CDR3 region has the DNA TGTGCCAGCAGGCCTAGCGGGAGTTACAATGAGCAGTTCTTC. Residues: CASRPSGSYNEQFF.

The chain joins TRBV18 to TRBJ2-1; 7 nucleotides agree with TRBD1. The CDR3 is 13 residues long. In germline, CDR1 is KGHSH, CDR2 LQKENI. Trimming at V came to 6 bases and at J to 5 bases, leaving 4 bases not matched to a gene. CDR3 in DNA: TGTGCCAGCTCCCTAGGGACAGACAATGAGCAGTTCTTC. This sequence encodes CASSLGTDNEQFF.

This clone was seen a few times. J is TRBJ2-7 and V is TRBV5-8; D possibly corresponds to TRBD1 (6 bases). This CDR3 comprises 14 residues. V was clipped by 3 bases and J by 5 bases, with 15 bases between them. Germline CDR1 reads SGHTS; CDR2 reads YDEGEE. CDR3 residues: CASSYGNRANEQYF. CDR3 coding DNA: TGTGCCAGCAGCTACGGTAACAGGGCCAACGAGCAGTACTTC.

The chain has TRBV5-1 and TRBJ2-5; TRBD1 matches 9 bases. The better agreement between TRBJ2-7 and the DNA end casts doubt on the J call. Germline CDR1 reads SGHRS; CDR2 reads YFSETQ. The CDR3 has 14 residues. CDR3 residues: CASSLPGQGYEQYF. The CDR3 region has the DNA TGCGCCAGCAGCTTACCGGGACAGGGCTACGAGCAGTACTTC.

The chain has TRBV28 and TRBJ1-2; possible D gene TRBD1, 5 bases. Per the germline V gene, CDR1 is MDHEN and CDR2 is SYDVKM. The CDR3 totals 11 residues. CDR3 nucleotides: TGTGTCTGTCCCGCCGAGGAGGGGTACACCTTC. It specifies CVCPAEEGYTF.

The genes are TRBV11-2 and TRBJ2-7, with a possible D match to TRBD2 (5 bases). Trimming left V 1 base short and J 4 bases short, with 17 bases between. Germline CDR1 is SGHAT and CDR2 is FQNNGV. This CDR3 is built from 16 residues. CDR3 region: CASSLVSTKGEYEQYF. For the CDR3, the DNA is TGTGCCAGCAGCTTAGTGTCTACTAAGGGAGAATACGAGCAGTACTTC.

This chain uses TRBV6-5 with TRBJ2-7, with TRBD2 as a possible D gene (6 bases). The CDR3 spans 14 residues. Germline V gene lookup returns CDR1 MNHEY and CDR2 SVGAGI. V lost 6 bases, J lost 1 base, and 13 bases lay in between. CDR3 sequence (DNA): TGTGCCAGCAGCTCCAGCGGGCGGTCCTACGAGCAGTACTTC. Its translation: CASSSSGRSYEQYF.

CDR3 residues: CATSGQDSYNEQFF. CDR3 DNA sequence: TGTGCCACCAGCGGCCAGGACAGCTACAATGAGCAGTTCTTC. The rearrangement uses TRBV15 and TRBJ2-1; tentatively, D is TRBD1 (6 bases). V shed 5 bases and J shed 3 bases, with 11 bases lying between them. The CDR3 loop spans 14 amino acids. Germline assignment: CDR1 LNHNV and CDR2 YYDKDF (reference sequence).